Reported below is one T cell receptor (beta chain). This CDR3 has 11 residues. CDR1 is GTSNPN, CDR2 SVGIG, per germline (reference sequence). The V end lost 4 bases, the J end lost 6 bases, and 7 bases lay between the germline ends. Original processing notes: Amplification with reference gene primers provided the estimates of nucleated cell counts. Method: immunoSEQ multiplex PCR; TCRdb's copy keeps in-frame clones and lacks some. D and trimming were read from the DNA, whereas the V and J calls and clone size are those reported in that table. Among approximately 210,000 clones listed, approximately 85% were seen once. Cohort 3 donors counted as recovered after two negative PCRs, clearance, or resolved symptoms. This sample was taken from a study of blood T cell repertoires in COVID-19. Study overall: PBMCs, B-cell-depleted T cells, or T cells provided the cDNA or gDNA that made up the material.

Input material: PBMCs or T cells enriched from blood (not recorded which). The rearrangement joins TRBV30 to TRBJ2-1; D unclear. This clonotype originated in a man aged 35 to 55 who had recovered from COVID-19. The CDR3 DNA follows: TGTGCCTGGATGCAGGCCAATGAGCAGTTCTTC. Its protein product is CAWMQANEQFF.